This T cell receptor (beta chain) was recorded in a study of blood T cells in healthy people across ages. In terms of origin and age, donors were healthy Caucasian individuals from Russia aged 6 to 90. Regarding the study as a whole: Conclusively comparing naive with antigen-experienced cells was impossible with unsorted PBMCs.

This clonotype was seen a handful of times. The antigen is unknown. A second about 7 to 11 cycle PCR used barcoded and J-beta primers. TCRdb recomputed calls from the 5' RACE reads with MiXCR, one row per CDR3 protein. The profile shows about 970,000 distinct CDR3 sequences, roughly half of them singletons. The TCR originated in a woman between 55 and 75 years old in good health. The sequenced material came from blood.

The CDR3 region is CASSRESSYNSPLHF. CDR3 DNA sequence: TGTGCCAGCAGCCGTGAGAGCTCCTATAATTCACCCCTCCACTTT. The chain uses TRBV7-9 and TRBJ1-6, with D unresolved. V lost 5 bases to trimming and J lost 0 bases, with 8 bases between them. The CDR3 runs 15 residues. Per the germline V gene, CDR1 is SEHNR and CDR2 is FQNEAQ (reference sequence).